This TCR beta chain is from a study of radiotherapy plus CTLA-4 blockade in lung cancer (dated by TCRdb to between 2017 and 2018). Notes on the research overall: Objective responses occurred in roughly 19% of enrolled patients, and 30% to 35% achieved disease control. Study-wide conclusions, independent of this receptor: After treatment with radiotherapy and ipilimumab, TCR clones that came from tumors expanded in the peripheral blood. Early dynamic changes in blood T cell clones, together with increased serum interferon-beta after radiation, were reported as the strongest predictors of response.

Libraries were built with the immunoSEQ multiplex PCR assay. TCRdb's version of the immuneACCESS table is confined to in-frame rearrangements and falls short of the full clone set. An unresolved V gene accounts for under half of the shortfall where checked; the remainder is of unknown origin. This sample comprises some 110,000 clones, about 80% of them detected only once. Less than 4% of the sample belongs to the ten largest clones. The study evaluated CTLA-4 blockade (ipilimumab) given together with focal radiation therapy in patients who had chemo-refractory metastatic non-small-cell lung cancer. Regarding this clone: Its antigen remains undetermined. Base qualities are not recorded, but no much larger clone differs from it by a single base.

Clipping removes 0 bases from V and 9 bases from J, with 12 as the unmatched junction base count. CDR1 and CDR2 are drawn from the germline V gene: SGHDT, YYEEEE. From the cysteine through the phenylalanine, the CDR3 covers 18 amino acids. Only the CDR3 DNA stays, 54 bases, in frame from base 1. In this chain, TRBV5-6 is recombined with TRBJ2-1, and 13 junctional nucleotides match TRBD2. This TCR came from a human donor with non-small cell lung cancer that progressed on radiotherapy plus ipilimumab. Some clones in this sample may be carry-over from other donors' samples. This specimen consisted of peripheral blood, obtained from a patient treated with radiotherapy plus ipilimumab. CDR3 region: CASSLEGLAGVTLGEQFF. The nucleotide sequence is TGTGCCAGCAGCTTGGAAGGACTAGCGGGGGTCACGTTGGGTGAGCAGTTCTTC. Full variable domain (CDR3 extended with the reference TRBV5-6 and TRBJ2-1 proteins): DAGVTQSPTHLIKTRGQQVTLRCSPKSGHDTVSWYQQALGQGPQFIFQYYEEEERQRGNFPDRFSGHQFPNYSSELNVNALLLGDSALYLCASSLEGLAGVTLGEQFFGPGTRLTVL.